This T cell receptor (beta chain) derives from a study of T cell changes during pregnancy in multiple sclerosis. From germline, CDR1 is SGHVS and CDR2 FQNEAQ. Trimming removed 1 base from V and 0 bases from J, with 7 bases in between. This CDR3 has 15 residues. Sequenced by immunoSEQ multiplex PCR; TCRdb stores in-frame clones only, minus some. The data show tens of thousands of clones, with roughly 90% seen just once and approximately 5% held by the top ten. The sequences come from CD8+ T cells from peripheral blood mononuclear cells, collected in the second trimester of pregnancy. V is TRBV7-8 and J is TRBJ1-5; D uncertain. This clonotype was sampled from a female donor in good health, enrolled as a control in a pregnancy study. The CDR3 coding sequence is TGTGCCAGCAGCTTAGTGGCAGGTAGCAATCAGCCCCAGCATTTT. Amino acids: CASSLVAGSNQPQHF.